These T cell receptor beta chains were read from a single sample in a study of human T cells and chemical hapten exposure. In TCRdb, the RACE reads were re-called with MiXCR into one record per CDR3 protein. The sample lists about 110,000 distinct CDR3 sequences, around 12% occurring once. The sample here was whole blood, taken in connection with sensitization to the hapten diphenylcyclopropenone (DPC). Receptor source: a woman in her fifties or sixties with alopecia areata. Some clones in this sample may be carry-over from other donors' samples. The CDR3 runs from the conserved cysteine through the conserved F or W. The order of the fields is D gene, clone size, J gene, V gene, CDR3 protein, CDR3 DNA. The D gene is left open where the match is weak. Size tells how often a clone was seen (once, few, many) or the class of an expanded clone, and some rows leave it out.

d_call: TRBD2
clone_size: few
j_call: TRBJ2-1
v_call: TRBV20-1
cdr3_aa: CSARTPGRLGNEQFF
cdr3_nt: TGCAGTGCTAGAACCCCCGGGAGGCTCGGCAATGAGCAGTTCTTC

d_call: TRBD1
clone_size: few
j_call: TRBJ2-7
v_call: TRBV12-3/TRBV12-4
cdr3_aa: CASSPQGARNEQYF
cdr3_nt: TGTGCCAGCAGTCCACAGGGGGCGAGAAACGAGCAGTACTTC

d_call: -
clone_size: few
j_call: TRBJ1-3
v_call: TRBV6-5
cdr3_aa: CASSYDRDGVDGNTIYF
cdr3_nt: TGTGCCAGCAGTTACGATCGAGACGGGGTAGATGGAAACACCATATATTTT

d_call: -
clone_size: few
j_call: TRBJ2-7
v_call: TRBV28
cdr3_aa: CASSLHTGGPYDWEQYF
cdr3_nt: TGTGCCAGCAGTCTCCACACCGGGGGTCCTTACGACTGGGAGCAGTACTTC

d_call: -
clone_size: few
j_call: TRBJ2-1
v_call: TRBV7-9
cdr3_aa: CASTPQAGLYNEQFF
cdr3_nt: TGTGCCAGCACCCCCCAGGCGGGCCTCTACAATGAGCAGTTCTTC

d_call: TRBD1
clone_size: -
j_call: TRBJ2-7
v_call: TRBV28
cdr3_aa: CASSLSGTGSFF
cdr3_nt: TGTGCCAGCAGCTTATCCGGGACAGGGAGTTTCTTC

d_call: TRBD1
clone_size: -
j_call: TRBJ1-2
v_call: TRBV7-2
cdr3_aa: CASSLTPQGTGGYGYTF
cdr3_nt: TGTGCCAGCAGCTTAACCCCCCAAGGGACAGGGGGCTATGGCTACACCTTC

d_call: -
clone_size: -
j_call: TRBJ2-7
v_call: TRBV7-8
cdr3_aa: CASSPRPNSYEQYF
cdr3_nt: TGTGCCAGCAGCCCGAGACCTAATAGCTACGAGCAGTACTTC

d_call: -
clone_size: few
j_call: TRBJ2-1
v_call: TRBV11-2
cdr3_aa: CASSLISANEQFF
cdr3_nt: TGTGCCAGCAGCTTAATTAGCGCGAATGAGCAGTTCTTC

d_call: -
clone_size: many
j_call: TRBJ1-4
v_call: TRBV25-1
cdr3_aa: CASSENSRKKLFF
cdr3_nt: TGTGCCAGCAGTGAGAACTCTCGGAAAAAACTGTTTTTT

d_call: -
clone_size: few
j_call: TRBJ1-1
v_call: TRBV4-1
cdr3_aa: CASSQEWSVPEGTEAFF
cdr3_nt: TGCGCCAGCAGCCAAGAATGGTCAGTCCCGGAAGGCACTGAAGCTTTCTTT

d_call: TRBD2
clone_size: -
j_call: TRBJ2-3
v_call: TRBV4-2
cdr3_aa: CASSQVLAESTDTQYF
cdr3_nt: TGTGCCAGCAGCCAAGTCCTAGCGGAAAGCACAGATACGCAGTATTTT

d_call: TRBD1
clone_size: few
j_call: TRBJ1-6
v_call: TRBV4-2
cdr3_aa: CASSQDDRADNSPLHF
cdr3_nt: TGTGCCAGCAGCCAAGACGACAGGGCTGATAATTCACCCCTCCACTTT

d_call: -
clone_size: many
j_call: TRBJ1-5
v_call: TRBV5-1
cdr3_aa: CASSRRAGNQPQHF
cdr3_nt: TGCGCCAGCAGCCGGAGGGCAGGCAATCAGCCCCAGCATTTT

d_call: -
clone_size: few
j_call: TRBJ2-2
v_call: TRBV12-3/TRBV12-4
cdr3_aa: CASRITIRATGELFF
cdr3_nt: TGTGCCAGCAGAATAACGATCAGAGCCACCGGGGAGCTGTTTTTT

d_call: -
clone_size: few
j_call: TRBJ1-1
v_call: TRBV4-1
cdr3_aa: CASSPTGRHEAFF
cdr3_nt: TGCGCCAGCAGCCCGACAGGCCGGCATGAAGCTTTCTTT

d_call: -
clone_size: few
j_call: TRBJ1-6
v_call: TRBV18
cdr3_aa: CASSAGAGTNSPLHF
cdr3_nt: TGTGCCAGCTCGGCGGGGGCAGGGACTAATTCACCCCTCCACTTT

d_call: -
clone_size: -
j_call: TRBJ2-7
v_call: TRBV7-9
cdr3_aa: CASSRTGMSSYEQYF
cdr3_nt: TGTGCCAGCAGCCGAACAGGGATGAGCTCCTACGAGCAGTACTTC

d_call: -
clone_size: -
j_call: TRBJ1-1
v_call: TRBV29-1
cdr3_aa: CSVNGGMNTEAFF
cdr3_nt: TGCAGCGTGAATGGGGGGATGAACACTGAAGCTTTCTTT

d_call: -
clone_size: -
j_call: TRBJ2-7
v_call: TRBV4-1
cdr3_aa: CASSQAGNEQYF
cdr3_nt: TGCGCCAGCAGCCAAGCAGGGAACGAGCAGTACTTC

d_call: -
clone_size: -
j_call: TRBJ1-6
v_call: TRBV19
cdr3_aa: CASSKGQRRNSPLHF
cdr3_nt: TGTGCCAGTAGTAAGGGACAACGACGTAATTCACCCCTCCACTTT

d_call: -
clone_size: few
j_call: TRBJ1-2
v_call: TRBV28
cdr3_aa: CASSFFSGEGYTF
cdr3_nt: TGTGCCAGCAGTTTCTTTTCGGGAGAGGGCTACACCTTC

d_call: TRBD2
clone_size: many
j_call: TRBJ2-6
v_call: TRBV27
cdr3_aa: CASSGLAGGYSGANVLTF
cdr3_nt: TGTGCCAGCAGTGGACTAGCGGGGGGATACTCTGGGGCCAACGTCCTGACTTTC

d_call: -
clone_size: few
j_call: TRBJ1-3
v_call: TRBV5-4
cdr3_aa: CASSPGGRLGSGNTIYF
cdr3_nt: TGTGCCAGCAGCCCGGGCGGGCGACTGGGCTCTGGAAACACCATATATTTT

d_call: -
clone_size: -
j_call: TRBJ1-1
v_call: TRBV7-6
cdr3_aa: CASSATVAYTEAFF
cdr3_nt: TGTGCCAGCAGCGCCACAGTGGCGTACACTGAAGCTTTCTTT

d_call: -
clone_size: -
j_call: TRBJ2-2
v_call: TRBV6-5
cdr3_aa: CASSSQTSLNTGELFF
cdr3_nt: TGTGCCAGCAGTTCCCAGACTAGTCTGAACACCGGGGAGCTGTTTTTT

d_call: -
clone_size: -
j_call: TRBJ1-1
v_call: TRBV6-2/TRBV6-3
cdr3_aa: CASSYGQTNTEAFF
cdr3_nt: TGTGCCAGCAGTTACGGCCAAACGAACACTGAAGCTTTCTTT

d_call: TRBD2
clone_size: few
j_call: TRBJ2-7
v_call: TRBV7-2
cdr3_aa: CASSSRTSGLYEQYF
cdr3_nt: TGTGCCAGCAGCTCCCGGACTAGCGGGCTCTACGAGCAGTACTTC

d_call: TRBD1
clone_size: -
j_call: TRBJ1-1
v_call: TRBV6-6
cdr3_aa: CASSYRGQGNTEAFF
cdr3_nt: TGTGCCAGCAGTTACCGCGGACAGGGAAATACTGAAGCTTTCTTT

d_call: -
clone_size: many
j_call: TRBJ2-1
v_call: TRBV28
cdr3_aa: CASRDPRQARNEQFF
cdr3_nt: TGTGCCAGCAGAGACCCGAGACAGGCAAGGAATGAGCAGTTCTTC

d_call: TRBD2
clone_size: few
j_call: TRBJ2-5
v_call: TRBV6-5
cdr3_aa: CASSIGAGSIQETQYF
cdr3_nt: TGTGCCAGCAGTATAGGAGCGGGGTCGATTCAAGAGACCCAGTACTTC

d_call: -
clone_size: few
j_call: TRBJ1-4
v_call: TRBV7-2
cdr3_aa: CASSLAGSNEKLFF
cdr3_nt: TGTGCCAGCAGCTTAGCCGGGTCTAATGAAAAACTGTTTTTT

d_call: -
clone_size: few
j_call: TRBJ1-1
v_call: TRBV6-1
cdr3_aa: CASSPRADTEAFF
cdr3_nt: TGTGCCAGCTCCCCCCGGGCAGACACTGAAGCTTTCTTT

d_call: -
clone_size: few
j_call: TRBJ2-1
v_call: TRBV28
cdr3_aa: CASSLTSAGYNEQFF
cdr3_nt: TGTGCCAGCAGTTTAACGAGCGCGGGGTACAATGAGCAGTTCTTC

d_call: -
clone_size: -
j_call: TRBJ2-2
v_call: TRBV28
cdr3_aa: CASKTWGYPGELFF
cdr3_nt: TGTGCCAGCAAAACTTGGGGGTACCCCGGGGAGCTGTTTTTT

d_call: -
clone_size: many
j_call: TRBJ1-3
v_call: TRBV28
cdr3_aa: CASRQGGNTIYF
cdr3_nt: TGTGCCAGCAGACAGGGAGGAAACACCATATATTTT

d_call: TRBD1
clone_size: many
j_call: TRBJ1-6
v_call: TRBV20-1
cdr3_aa: CSARDDPEGANSPLHF
cdr3_nt: TGCAGTGCTAGAGATGATCCAGAGGGGGCGAATTCACCCCTCCACTTT

d_call: TRBD1
clone_size: -
j_call: TRBJ1-5
v_call: TRBV20-1
cdr3_aa: CSAQQGGKPQHF
cdr3_nt: TGCAGTGCTCAACAGGGGGGGAAGCCCCAGCATTTT

d_call: -
clone_size: many
j_call: TRBJ1-5
v_call: TRBV20-1
cdr3_aa: CSARSGQRLNQPQHF
cdr3_nt: TGCAGTGCTAGATCAGGCCAGAGACTCAATCAGCCCCAGCATTTT

d_call: -
clone_size: few
j_call: TRBJ2-5
v_call: TRBV19
cdr3_aa: CATSFGGRETQYF
cdr3_nt: TGTGCCACCTCCTTTGGGGGTCGGGAGACCCAGTACTTC

d_call: -
clone_size: few
j_call: TRBJ2-7
v_call: TRBV29-1
cdr3_aa: CSVRDGYEQYF
cdr3_nt: TGCAGCGTTAGGGACGGCTACGAGCAGTACTTC

d_call: TRBD2
clone_size: many
j_call: TRBJ2-7
v_call: TRBV12-3/TRBV12-4
cdr3_aa: CASSDLLSGLAEDYEQYF
cdr3_nt: TGTGCCAGCAGCGATCTTCTCTCGGGACTAGCGGAAGACTACGAGCAGTACTTC

d_call: -
clone_size: few
j_call: TRBJ2-2
v_call: TRBV11-2
cdr3_aa: CASSLVTGNAGELFF
cdr3_nt: TGTGCCAGCAGCTTAGTAACAGGGAATGCCGGGGAGCTGTTTTTT

d_call: -
clone_size: few
j_call: TRBJ2-4
v_call: TRBV29-1
cdr3_aa: CSVEYPTALAKNIQYF
cdr3_nt: TGCAGCGTTGAATATCCGACCGCCCTAGCCAAAAACATTCAGTACTTC

d_call: -
clone_size: -
j_call: TRBJ2-1
v_call: TRBV20-1
cdr3_aa: CSARPYNEQFF
cdr3_nt: TGCAGTGCCCGCCCCTACAATGAGCAGTTCTTC

d_call: -
clone_size: -
j_call: TRBJ2-7
v_call: TRBV7-2
cdr3_aa: CASSLARVDEQYF
cdr3_nt: TGTGCCAGCAGCTTAGCCCGAGTGGACGAGCAGTACTTC

d_call: -
clone_size: -
j_call: TRBJ2-3
v_call: TRBV7-6
cdr3_aa: CASSFIADTQYF
cdr3_nt: TGTGCCAGCAGCTTTATCGCAGATACGCAGTATTTT

d_call: -
clone_size: few
j_call: TRBJ1-5
v_call: TRBV19
cdr3_aa: CASSPVVAQPQHF
cdr3_nt: TGTGCCAGTAGTCCCGTGGTAGCTCAGCCCCAGCATTTT

d_call: TRBD1
clone_size: few
j_call: TRBJ1-1
v_call: TRBV18
cdr3_aa: CASSSGQANTEAFF
cdr3_nt: TGTGCCAGCTCATCAGGACAGGCGAACACTGAAGCTTTCTTT

d_call: -
clone_size: few
j_call: TRBJ2-3
v_call: TRBV29-1
cdr3_aa: CSVGRDTDTQYF
cdr3_nt: TGCAGCGTGGGTAGGGACACAGATACGCAGTATTTT

d_call: -
clone_size: -
j_call: TRBJ1-1
v_call: TRBV7-9
cdr3_aa: CASSYAQGWGAFF
cdr3_nt: TGTGCCAGCAGCTACGCCCAGGGTTGGGGAGCTTTCTTT

d_call: TRBD1
clone_size: -
j_call: TRBJ1-5
v_call: TRBV29-1
cdr3_aa: CSVQGVGNQPQHF
cdr3_nt: TGCAGCGTACAGGGGGTTGGCAATCAGCCCCAGCATTTT

d_call: TRBD2
clone_size: few
j_call: TRBJ2-3
v_call: TRBV11-2
cdr3_aa: CASSSGLAPPDTQYF
cdr3_nt: TGTGCCAGCAGCTCCGGACTAGCACCGCCAGATACGCAGTATTTT

d_call: -
clone_size: -
j_call: TRBJ2-1
v_call: TRBV18
cdr3_aa: CASSPGQPYNEQFF
cdr3_nt: TGTGCCAGCTCACCCGGGCAGCCCTACAATGAGCAGTTCTTC

d_call: -
clone_size: few
j_call: TRBJ2-1
v_call: TRBV7-9
cdr3_aa: CASSLTGIMNEQFF
cdr3_nt: TGTGCCAGCAGCTTAACCGGGATTATGAATGAGCAGTTCTTC